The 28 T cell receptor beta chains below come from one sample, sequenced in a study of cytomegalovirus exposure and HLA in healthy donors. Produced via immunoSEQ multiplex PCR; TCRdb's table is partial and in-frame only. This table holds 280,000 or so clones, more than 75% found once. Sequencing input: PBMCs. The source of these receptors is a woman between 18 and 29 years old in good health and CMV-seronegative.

CDR3 sequence reads: CASEEREGSYEQYF. The CDR3 DNA reads as TGTGCCAGCGAGGAGCGGGAGGGCTCCTACGAGCAGTACTTC. The rearrangement joins TRBV6-5 to TRBJ2-7; 10 positions agree with TRBD2. Trimming at V came to 8 bases and at J to 0 bases, leaving 4 bases not matched to a gene. The CDR3 covers 14 residues. The germline V gene has CDR1 MNHEY and CDR2 SVGAGI.

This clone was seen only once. The CDR3 here is CSADQAFEAFF. The CDR3 DNA follows: TGCAGCGCCGACCAGGCTTTTGAAGCTTTCTTT. This rearrangement joins TRBV29-1 to TRBJ1-1; D is ambiguous. The CDR3 extends over 11 amino acids. V shed 7 bases and J shed 7 bases, with 13 bases lying between them. The V gene's germline CDR1 is SQVTM and CDR2 ANQGSEA. Using reference TRBV29-1 and TRBJ1-1 for the parts outside the CDR3, the full variable domain is SAVISQKPSRDICQRGTSLTIQCQVDSQVTMMFWYRQQPGQSLTLIATANQGSEATYESGFVIDKFPISRPNLTFSTLTVSNMSPEDSSIYLCSADQAFEAFFGQGTRLTVV.

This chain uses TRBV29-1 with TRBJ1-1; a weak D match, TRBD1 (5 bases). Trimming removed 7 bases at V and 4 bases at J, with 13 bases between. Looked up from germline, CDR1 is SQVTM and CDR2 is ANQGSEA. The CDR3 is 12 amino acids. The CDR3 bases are TGCAGCGGTGGGGCGGGAGGCACTGAAGCTTTCTTT. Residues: CSGGAGGTEAFF.

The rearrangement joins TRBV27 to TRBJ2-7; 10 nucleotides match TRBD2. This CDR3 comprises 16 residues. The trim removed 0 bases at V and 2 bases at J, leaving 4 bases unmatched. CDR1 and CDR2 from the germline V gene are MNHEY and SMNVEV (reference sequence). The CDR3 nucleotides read TGTGCCAGCAGTTTATCTGGGACTAGCGCCACCTACGAGCAGTACTTC. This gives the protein CASSLSGTSATYEQYF.

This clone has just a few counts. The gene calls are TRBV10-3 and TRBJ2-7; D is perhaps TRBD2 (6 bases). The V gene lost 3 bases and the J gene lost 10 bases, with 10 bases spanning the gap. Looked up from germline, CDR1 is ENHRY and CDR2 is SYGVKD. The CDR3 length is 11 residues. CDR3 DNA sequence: TGTGCCATCAGTGAACGGGACTTTCAGTACTTC. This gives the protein CAISERDFQYF.

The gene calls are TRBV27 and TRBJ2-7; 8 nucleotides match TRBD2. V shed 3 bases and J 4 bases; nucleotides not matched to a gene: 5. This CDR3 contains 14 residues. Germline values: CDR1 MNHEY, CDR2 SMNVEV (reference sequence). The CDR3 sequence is CASSFPAGVYEQYF. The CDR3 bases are TGTGCCAGCAGTTTCCCAGCGGGAGTGTACGAGCAGTACTTC.

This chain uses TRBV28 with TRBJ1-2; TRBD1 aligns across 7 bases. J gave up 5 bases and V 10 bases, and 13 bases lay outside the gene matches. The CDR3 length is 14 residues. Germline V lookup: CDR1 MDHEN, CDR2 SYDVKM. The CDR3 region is CATPKGTDLYGYTF. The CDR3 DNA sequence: TGTGCCACCCCAAAGGGGACAGATCTATATGGCTACACCTTC.

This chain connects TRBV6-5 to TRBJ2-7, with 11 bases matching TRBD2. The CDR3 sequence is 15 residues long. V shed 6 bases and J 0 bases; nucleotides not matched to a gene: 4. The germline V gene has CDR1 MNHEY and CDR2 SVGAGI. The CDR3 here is CASSHGTSGSYEQYF. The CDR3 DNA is TGTGCCAGCAGCCACGGGACTAGCGGCTCCTACGAGCAGTACTTC.

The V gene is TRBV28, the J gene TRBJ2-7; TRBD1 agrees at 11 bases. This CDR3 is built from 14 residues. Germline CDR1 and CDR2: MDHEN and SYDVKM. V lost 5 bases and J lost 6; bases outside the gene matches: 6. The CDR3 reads CASSPRDRGSEQYF. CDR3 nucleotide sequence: TGTGCCAGCAGTCCCCGGGACAGGGGGAGCGAGCAGTACTTC.

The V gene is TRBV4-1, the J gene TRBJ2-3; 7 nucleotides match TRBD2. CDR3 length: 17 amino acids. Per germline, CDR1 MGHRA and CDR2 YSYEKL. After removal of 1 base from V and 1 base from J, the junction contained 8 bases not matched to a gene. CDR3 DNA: TGCGCCAGCAGCCAAGTAGGACGGGAGGCTGGCACAGATACGCAGTATTTT. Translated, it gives CASSQVGREAGTDTQYF.

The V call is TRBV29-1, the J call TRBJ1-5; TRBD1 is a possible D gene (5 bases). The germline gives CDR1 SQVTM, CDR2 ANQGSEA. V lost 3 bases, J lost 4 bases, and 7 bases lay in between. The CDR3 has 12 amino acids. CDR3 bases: TGCAGCGTTGACGGGGGGAATCAGCCCCAGCATTTT. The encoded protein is CSVDGGNQPQHF.

CDR3 amino acids: CASSFLETSGSYNEQFF. The CDR3 DNA reads as TGTGCCAGCAGTTTCCTTGAAACTAGCGGGTCCTACAATGAGCAGTTCTTC. This chain uses TRBV28 with TRBJ2-1; 9 nucleotides align to TRBD2. The CDR3 totals 17 residues. Germline V gene lookup returns CDR1 MDHEN and CDR2 SYDVKM. Trimming removed 3 bases from V and 1 base from J; junction bases left unmatched: 7.

The chain's CDR3 is CASHRGRQTYEQYF. The CDR3 nucleotides read TGTGCCAGCCATAGGGGTCGTCAAACCTACGAGCAGTACTTC. The V call is TRBV6-6, the J call TRBJ2-7, with D perhaps TRBD1 (5 bases). CDR1 and CDR2 (germline): MNHNY, SVGAGI (reference sequence). The CDR3 sequence is 14 residues long. Deletions cut 8 bases from V and 2 bases from J, with 16 bases between.

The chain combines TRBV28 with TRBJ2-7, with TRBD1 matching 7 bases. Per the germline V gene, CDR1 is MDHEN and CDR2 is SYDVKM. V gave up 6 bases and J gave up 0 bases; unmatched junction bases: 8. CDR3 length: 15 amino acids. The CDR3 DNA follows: TGTGCCAGCAGGGAGACAGGGCCCGTCTCCTACGAGCAGTACTTC. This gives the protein CASRETGPVSYEQYF.

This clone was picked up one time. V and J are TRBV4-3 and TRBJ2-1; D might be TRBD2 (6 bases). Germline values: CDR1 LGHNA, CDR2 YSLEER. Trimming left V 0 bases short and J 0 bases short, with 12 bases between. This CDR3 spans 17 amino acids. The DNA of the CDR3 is TGCGCCAGCAGCCAAGAAACGCGGGGCAGCTCCTACAATGAGCAGTTCTTC. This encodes CASSQETRGSSYNEQFF.

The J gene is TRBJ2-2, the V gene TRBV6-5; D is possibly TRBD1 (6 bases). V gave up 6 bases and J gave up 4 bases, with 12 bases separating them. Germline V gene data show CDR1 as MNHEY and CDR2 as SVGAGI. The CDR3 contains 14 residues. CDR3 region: CASRQTGFTGELFF. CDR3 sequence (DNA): TGTGCCAGCAGACAAACAGGGTTCACCGGGGAGCTGTTTTTT.

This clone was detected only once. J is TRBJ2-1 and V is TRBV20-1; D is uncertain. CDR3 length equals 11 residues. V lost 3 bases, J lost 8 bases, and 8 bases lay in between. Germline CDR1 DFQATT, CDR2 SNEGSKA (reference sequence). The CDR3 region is CSARRPDEQFF. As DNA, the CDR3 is TGCAGTGCTAGGAGGCCCGATGAGCAGTTCTTC.

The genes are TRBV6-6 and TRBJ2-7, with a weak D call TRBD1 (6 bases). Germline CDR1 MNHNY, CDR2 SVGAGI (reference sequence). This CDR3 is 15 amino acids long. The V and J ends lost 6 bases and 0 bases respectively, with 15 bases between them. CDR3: CASRQKQGISYEQYF. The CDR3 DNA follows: TGTGCCAGCAGACAGAAACAGGGTATCTCCTACGAGCAGTACTTC.

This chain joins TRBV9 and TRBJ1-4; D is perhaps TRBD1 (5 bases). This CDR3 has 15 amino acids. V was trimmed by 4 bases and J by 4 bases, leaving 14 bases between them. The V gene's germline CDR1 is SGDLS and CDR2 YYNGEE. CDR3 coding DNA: TGTGCCAGCAGCCCCAGGACACGCGATAATGAAAAACTGTTTTTT. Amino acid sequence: CASSPRTRDNEKLFF.

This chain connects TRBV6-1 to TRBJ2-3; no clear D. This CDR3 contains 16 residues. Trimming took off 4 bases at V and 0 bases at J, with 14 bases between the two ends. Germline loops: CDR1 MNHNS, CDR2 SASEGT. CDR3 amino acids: CASSGRLHTSTDTQYF. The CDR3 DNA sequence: TGTGCCAGCAGTGGCAGACTCCATACTAGCACAGATACGCAGTATTTT.

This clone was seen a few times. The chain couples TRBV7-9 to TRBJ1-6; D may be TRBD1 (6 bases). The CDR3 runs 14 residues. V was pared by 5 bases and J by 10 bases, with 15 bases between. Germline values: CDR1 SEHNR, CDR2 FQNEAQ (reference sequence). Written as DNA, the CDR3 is TGTGCCAGCAGCCCGGACCCCCAGGGGTCACCCCTCCACTTT. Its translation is CASSPDPQGSPLHF.

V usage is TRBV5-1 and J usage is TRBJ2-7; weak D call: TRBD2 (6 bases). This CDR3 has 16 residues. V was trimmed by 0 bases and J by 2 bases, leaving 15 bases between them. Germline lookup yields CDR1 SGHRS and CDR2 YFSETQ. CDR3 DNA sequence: TGCGCCAGCAGCTTGGACTCCGGGGGACTCACCTACGAGCAGTACTTC. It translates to CASSLDSGGLTYEQYF.

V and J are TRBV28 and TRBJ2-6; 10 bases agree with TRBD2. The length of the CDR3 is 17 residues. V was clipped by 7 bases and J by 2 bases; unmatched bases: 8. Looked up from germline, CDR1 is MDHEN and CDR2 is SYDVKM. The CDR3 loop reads CASKGASGRTGANVLTF. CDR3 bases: TGTGCCAGCAAGGGGGCTAGCGGGAGAACTGGGGCCAACGTCCTGACTTTC.

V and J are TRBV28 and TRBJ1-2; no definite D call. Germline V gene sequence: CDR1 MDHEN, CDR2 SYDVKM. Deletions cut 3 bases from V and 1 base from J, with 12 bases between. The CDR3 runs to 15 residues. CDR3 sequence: CASSFGSYLNYGYTF. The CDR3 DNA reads TGTGCCAGCAGTTTCGGGTCTTACCTTAACTATGGCTACACCTTC.

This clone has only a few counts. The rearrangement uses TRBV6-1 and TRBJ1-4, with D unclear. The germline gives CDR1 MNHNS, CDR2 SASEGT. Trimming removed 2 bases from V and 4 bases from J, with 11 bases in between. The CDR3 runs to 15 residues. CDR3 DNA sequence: TGTGCCAGCAGTGAATTCCGGACTAATAATGAAAAACTGTTTTTT. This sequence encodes CASSEFRTNNEKLFF.

CDR3 in amino acids: CASRTGAAVNTEAFF. CDR3 bases: TGTGCCAGCAGGACGGGAGCGGCGGTGAACACTGAAGCTTTCTTT. The J gene is TRBJ1-1, the V gene TRBV6-5; D uncertain. The CDR3 loop spans 15 amino acids. In germline, CDR1 is MNHEY, CDR2 SVGAGI. V shed 6 bases and J shed 0 bases, with 14 bases lying between them.

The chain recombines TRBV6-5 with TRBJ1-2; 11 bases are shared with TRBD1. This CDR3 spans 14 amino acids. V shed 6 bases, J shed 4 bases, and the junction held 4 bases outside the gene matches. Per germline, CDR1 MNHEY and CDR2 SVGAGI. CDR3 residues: CASRFGTGGYGYTF. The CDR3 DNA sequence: TGTGCCAGCAGATTCGGGACAGGGGGCTATGGCTACACCTTC.

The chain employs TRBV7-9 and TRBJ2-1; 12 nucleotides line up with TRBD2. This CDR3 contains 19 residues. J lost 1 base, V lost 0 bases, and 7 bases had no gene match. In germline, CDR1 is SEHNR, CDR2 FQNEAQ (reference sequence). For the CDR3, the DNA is TGTGCCAGCAGCTTAGCTCTAGCGGGAGGGCCTCCTTCCTACAATGAGCAGTTCTTC. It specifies CASSLALAGGPPSYNEQFF.